A single T cell receptor beta chain is shown here with its context. Its cognate antigen is unknown. The PCR made use of 60 Vbeta and 13 Jbeta primers. Produced via immunoSEQ multiplex PCR; TCRdb's table is partial and in-frame only. The sample's table shows over 150,000 clones. The CDR3 consists of 13 residues. Trimming removed 6 bases at V and 2 bases at J, with 11 bases between. Germline CDR1 reads MNHNS; CDR2 reads SASEGT. The entry originates in a study of cytomegalovirus exposure and HLA in healthy donors. General observations from the study: More than 150 TCR beta chains were listed as cytomegalovirus-associated.

The sample taken for sequencing was PBMCs. This chain uses TRBV6-1 with TRBJ2-7; tentatively, D is TRBD2 (7 bases). This TCR came from a boy younger than 18 in good health and CMV-seronegative. CDR3 amino acids: CASRGGQPYEQYF. CDR3 bases: TGTGCCAGCAGGGGGGGGCAACCCTACGAGCAGTACTTC.